Shown below are 31 T cell receptor beta chains from a single sample sequenced in a study of blood T cell repertoires in COVID-19 (dated by TCRdb to 2020 to 2022). The protocol used for the library was the immunoSEQ multiplex PCR assay. Drawn from immuneACCESS, this table holds only the in-frame rearrangements with V and J called that TCRdb kept. Clones are partly lost; checked studies trace under half to an unresolved V gene and leave the rest unexplained. The sample table contains under 250,000 clones; only one count was recorded for 81% of them. Roughly 7.9% of the sample rests with the top ten. The sequencing sample was made of peripheral blood. The receptor source for this set is a woman of 80 years or more with acute or convalescent COVID-19.

The chain uses TRBV19 and TRBJ1-4, with a tentative D call TRBD1 (5 bases). The CDR3 extends over 14 amino acids. Looked up from germline, CDR1 is LNHDA and CDR2 is SQIVND (reference sequence). The germline V and J ends were trimmed by 1 base and 8 bases, with 11 bases remaining between them. CDR3 DNA sequence: TGTGCCAGTAGTATAGCCAGGGATGGAGAAAAACTGTTTTTT. Protein product: CASSIARDGEKLFF.

This rearrangement joins TRBV19 to TRBJ1-2; D is unclear. V shed 3 bases and J shed 4 bases, with 9 bases lying between them. CDR1 LNHDA and CDR2 SQIVND come from the germline V gene (reference sequence). This CDR3 comprises 13 residues. In DNA form, the CDR3 reads TGTGCCAGTAGTATGAACAGCCGCTATGGCTACACCTTC. Its translation is CASSMNSRYGYTF.

The chain combines TRBV11-2 with TRBJ1-3, with TRBD1 matching over 7 bases. V was clipped by 0 bases and J by 2 bases; unmatched bases: 7. Germline V gene lookup returns CDR1 SGHAT and CDR2 FQNNGV. The length of the CDR3 is 17 residues. The CDR3 loop is CASSLDLKGAPGNTIYF. CDR3 nucleotide sequence: TGTGCCAGCAGCTTAGATTTGAAGGGGGCGCCTGGAAACACCATATATTTT.

The chain is built from TRBV7-2 and TRBJ2-7; perhaps TRBD2 as D (6 bases). Trimming removed 5 bases from V and 2 bases from J, with 13 bases in between. Germline values: CDR1 SGHTA, CDR2 FQGNSA. The CDR3 has 14 residues. The DNA for the CDR3 is TGTGCCAGCAGCCTAGAGACTAGAGCCTACGAGCAGTACTTC. Protein: CASSLETRAYEQYF.

The chain uses TRBV6-5 and TRBJ1-1; no firm D call. Germline lookup yields CDR1 MNHEY and CDR2 SVGAGI. The CDR3 is 12 amino acids. V lost 4 bases to trimming and J lost 6 bases, with 9 bases between them. The CDR3 DNA is TGTGCCAGCAGTTCGAGGGTGGCTGAAGCTTTCTTT. The encoded protein is CASSSRVAEAFF.

J is TRBJ2-3 and V is TRBV18; possibly TRBD1 for D (6 bases). Trimming took 3 bases from V and 3 from J, leaving 10 bases between them. The CDR3 spans 14 residues. Per the germline V gene, CDR1 is KGHSH and CDR2 is LQKENI. CDR3 sequence: CASSPPTGTDTQYF. For the CDR3, the DNA is TGTGCCAGCTCACCCCCCACAGGGACAGATACGCAGTATTTT.

The chain combines TRBV6-6 with TRBJ2-2; D is possibly TRBD2 (6 bases). The length of the CDR3 is 12 residues. Germline CDR1 and CDR2: MNHNY and SVGAGI (reference sequence). The germline V and J ends were trimmed by 6 bases and 7 bases, with 9 bases remaining between them. CDR3 sequence: CASRGGDGELFF. The CDR3 bases are TGTGCCAGCAGAGGAGGGGACGGGGAGCTGTTTTTT.

CDR3 region: CASSPAGTGVHEQYF. The CDR3 DNA reads as TGTGCCAGCTCACCGGCCGGGACAGGGGTCCACGAGCAGTACTTC. The chain is built from TRBV18 and TRBJ2-7, with 10 bases identical to TRBD1. The CDR3 covers 15 residues. Germline V gene sequence: CDR1 KGHSH, CDR2 LQKENI. The V segment lost 3 bases and the J segment 5 bases; nucleotides outside the gene matches: 7.

The V gene is TRBV11-2, the J gene TRBJ1-4, with 7 bases aligning to TRBD1. Germline V gives CDR1 SGHAT, CDR2 FQNNGV. The CDR3 loop spans 14 amino acids. V lost 7 bases and J lost 11; bases outside the gene matches: 13. The CDR3, as DNA: TGTGCCAGCACCCGCGACAGGGCGCAGGGGAAACTGTTTTTT. Translated, it gives CASTRDRAQGKLFF.

The chain employs TRBV19 and TRBJ1-3; D unclear. Trimming shortened V by 7 bases and J by 0 bases, and 16 bases separated the two germline ends. The CDR3 is 16 residues long. CDR1 and CDR2 (germline): LNHDA, SQIVND (reference sequence). The CDR3 nucleotides are TGTGCCAGTACCTACCTCGAGAAGCGCTCTGGAAACACCATATATTTT. As protein: CASTYLEKRSGNTIYF.

V and J are TRBV5-4 and TRBJ2-3; 7 positions agree with TRBD2. The CDR3 has 15 residues. The trim removed 2 bases at V and 2 bases at J, leaving 5 bases unmatched. CDR1 and CDR2 (germline): SGHNT, YYREEE (reference sequence). CDR3 in amino acids: CASSLGRGNTDTQYF. Written as DNA, the CDR3 is TGTGCCAGCAGCTTAGGGAGGGGAAACACAGATACGCAGTATTTT.

The V and J genes are TRBV11-2 and TRBJ2-7; D may be TRBD2 (5 bases). Between the trimmed V and J ends, which lost 0 bases and 6 bases, there was a span of 12 bases. Germline assignment: CDR1 SGHAT and CDR2 FQNNGV. This CDR3 has 14 amino acids. The CDR3 loop reads CASSLELVRSEQYF. The CDR3 DNA reads TGTGCCAGCAGCTTAGAACTAGTAAGGAGCGAGCAGTACTTC.

The chain couples TRBV11-2 to TRBJ2-3; D unresolved. In germline, CDR1 is SGHAT, CDR2 FQNNGV. The CDR3 consists of 14 residues. Trimming pared 2 bases from V and 4 bases from J, leaving 10 bases between. The CDR3 loop reads CASSLRTNADTQYF. CDR3 coding DNA: TGTGCCAGCAGCTTAAGAACTAACGCAGATACGCAGTATTTT.

V is TRBV5-1 and J is TRBJ1-6; D is uncertain. The CDR3 has 17 amino acids. Trimming pared 0 bases from V and 8 bases from J, leaving 18 bases between. From germline, CDR1 is SGHRS and CDR2 YFSETQ. CDR3 residues: CASSLGPRGNVDSPLHF. The CDR3 coding sequence is TGCGCCAGCAGCTTGGGGCCCCGAGGTAATGTAGATTCACCCCTCCACTTT. Full variable domain (missing parts from reference TRBV5-1 and TRBJ1-6): KAGVTQTPRYLIKTRGQQVTLSCSPISGHRSVSWYQQTPGQGLQFLFEYFSETQRNKGNFPGRFSGRQFSNSRSEMNVSTLELGDSALYLCASSLGPRGNVDSPLHFGNGTRLTVT.

The chain is built from TRBV7-9 and TRBJ2-7; a possible D gene is TRBD2 (7 bases). Deletions cut 5 bases from V and 6 bases from J, with 14 bases between. CDR1 and CDR2 (germline): SEHNR, FQNEAQ (reference sequence). The CDR3 loop spans 13 amino acids. The chain's CDR3 is CASSLRGAVEQYF. CDR3 in DNA: TGTGCCAGCAGCCTACGGGGGGCTGTCGAGCAGTACTTC.

This clone was observed once. This sequence joins TRBV10-3 and TRBJ2-1; 11 positions match TRBD2. The J segment lost 3 bases and the V segment lost 6 bases, leaving 4 bases of the junction unmatched. Germline V gene lookup returns CDR1 ENHRY and CDR2 SYGVKD. This CDR3 has 15 residues. The CDR3 here is CAISRLAGNYNEQFF. In DNA form, the CDR3 reads TGTGCCATCAGCCGACTAGCGGGGAACTACAATGAGCAGTTCTTC.

This clone has a handful of counts. The rearrangement joins TRBV28 to TRBJ1-3; D is possibly TRBD1 (5 bases). The germline V gene has CDR1 MDHEN and CDR2 SYDVKM. The V gene lost 7 bases and the J gene lost 1 base, with 11 bases spanning the gap. The CDR3 is made up of 14 amino acids. Here the CDR3 reads CASTPGGSGNTIYF. CDR3 nucleotide sequence: TGTGCCAGCACCCCCGGGGGTTCTGGAAACACCATATATTTT.

The genes are TRBV3-1 (or the pseudogene TRBV3-2) and TRBJ1-4; 7 bases map to TRBD1. CDR1 LGHDT and CDR2 YNNKEL come from the germline V gene (reference sequence). The junction had 1 base not matched to a gene; V was cut back by 4 bases and J by 5 bases. This CDR3 has 13 residues. The CDR3 is CASSPGQNEKLFF. The CDR3 DNA is TGTGCCAGCAGCCCGGGACAGAATGAAAAACTGTTTTTT.

The chain combines TRBV6-5 with TRBJ1-2; 8 bases agree with TRBD1. Germline CDR1 and CDR2: MNHEY and SVGAGI. V lost 4 bases to trimming and J lost 5 bases; unmatched junction nucleotides: 9. The CDR3 covers 15 residues. CDR3 in amino acids: CASSFTGTGPYGYTF. The CDR3 DNA follows: TGTGCCAGCAGTTTCACCGGGACAGGTCCATATGGCTACACCTTC.

This clone appeared a few times. The J gene is TRBJ2-3, the V gene TRBV5-6, with 12 bases fitting TRBD2. In germline, CDR1 is SGHDT, CDR2 YYEEEE. This CDR3 is built from 19 residues. J was trimmed by 0 bases and V by 0 bases; bases with no gene match: 8. CDR3 nucleotides: TGTGCCAGCAGCTTGGCGTCTAGCGGGGGGGCCTCTAGCACAGATACGCAGTATTTT. Protein sequence: CASSLASSGGASSTDTQYF. Complete variable domain (other parts from reference TRBV5-6 and TRBJ2-3): DAGVTQSPTHLIKTRGQQVTLRCSPKSGHDTVSWYQQALGQGPQFIFQYYEEEERQRGNFPDRFSGHQFPNYSSELNVNALLLGDSALYLCASSLASSGGASSTDTQYFGPGTRLTVL.

The CDR3 nucleotides are TGTGCCAGCAGTTTGGGTCTAGCGGGAGGGGAGCAGTACTTC. This sequence encodes CASSLGLAGGEQYF. The chain joins TRBV27 to TRBJ2-7, with TRBD2 matching over 12 bases. The germline V gene encodes CDR1 MNHEY and CDR2 SMNVEV (reference sequence). The CDR3 loop spans 14 amino acids. The ends lost 3 bases at V and 7 bases at J; junction bases unmatched: 4.

The V and J genes are TRBV19 and TRBJ2-1; 13 nucleotides agree with TRBD2. This CDR3 has 14 residues. Germline assignment: CDR1 LNHDA and CDR2 SQIVND (reference sequence). J gave up 5 bases and V 9 bases, and 4 bases lay outside the gene matches. In nucleotides, the CDR3 is TGTGCCAGCACCGGACTAGCGGGAGACAATGAGCAGTTCTTC. It specifies CASTGLAGDNEQFF.

This chain links TRBV7-2 with TRBJ2-3, with TRBD2 matching over 8 bases. J was trimmed by 1 base and V by 0 bases; bases with no gene match: 3. The CDR3 spans 16 residues. CDR1 and CDR2 from the germline V gene are SGHTA and FQGNSA. CDR3 loop: CASSLAWRGGTDTQYF. CDR3 coding DNA: TGTGCCAGCAGCTTAGCGTGGCGGGGGGGCACAGATACGCAGTATTTT.

The chain recombines TRBV5-4 with TRBJ2-1; D gene unclear. With 0 bases removed from V and 8 bases from J, the gap between germline ends came to 9 bases. CDR1 and CDR2 (germline): SGHNT, YYREEE (reference sequence). The CDR3 runs to 13 residues. The CDR3 DNA reads TGTGCCAGCAGCTTGGGTACGGCGGATGAGCAGTTCTTC. This translates into CASSLGTADEQFF.

The V gene is TRBV7-9, the J gene TRBJ2-7; D might be TRBD1 (6 bases). The V and J ends lost 5 bases and 6 bases respectively, with 20 bases between them. Germline CDR1 is SEHNR and CDR2 is FQNEAQ (reference sequence). CDR3 length equals 15 residues. CDR3 DNA: TGTGCCAGCAGCCCCCCTGGACAGACCGTGGGCGAGCAGTACTTC. As protein: CASSPPGQTVGEQYF.

This clone was found a few times. The chain has TRBV9 and TRBJ2-5, with 10 bases identical to TRBD2. V was pared by 3 bases and J by 4 bases, with 9 bases of the junction left unmatched. This CDR3 has 16 amino acids. Per the germline V gene, CDR1 is SGDLS and CDR2 is YYNGEE. In DNA, the CDR3 is TGTGCCAGCAGCGCCGCCGGGACTAGCGTTCGAGAGACCCAGTACTTC. Encoded protein: CASSAAGTSVRETQYF.

The rearrangement links TRBV3-1 (or the pseudogene TRBV3-2) to TRBJ1-1; maybe TRBD1 (6 bases). The V end was cut by 1 base, the J end by 0 bases, with 9 bases between. CDR3 size: 15 residues. From germline, CDR1 is LGHDT and CDR2 YNNKEL (reference sequence). CDR3 protein: CASSQAQGLNTEAFF. CDR3 sequence (DNA): TGTGCCAGCAGCCAAGCACAGGGCCTGAACACTGAAGCTTTCTTT.

This clone was detected a few times. The chain uses TRBV5-1 and TRBJ2-7, with a possible D match to TRBD1 (6 bases). The germline gives CDR1 SGHRS, CDR2 YFSETQ. The V end lost 0 bases, the J end lost 5 bases, and 18 bases lay between the germline ends. This CDR3 comprises 16 residues. CDR3 bases: TGCGCCAGCAGCTTGGATCAGGGGACCGTTGTACACGAGCAGTACTTC. This encodes CASSLDQGTVVHEQYF.

This chain links TRBV11-2 with TRBJ2-1; D unresolved. Looked up from germline, CDR1 is SGHAT and CDR2 is FQNNGV. V lost 2 bases and J lost 0, with 11 bases in between. The CDR3 loop spans 16 amino acids. The CDR3, as DNA: TGTGCCAGCAGCTTAAAGGTTAGAGGCTCCTACAATGAGCAGTTCTTC. It specifies CASSLKVRGSYNEQFF.

This rearrangement joins TRBV18 to TRBJ1-5, with D perhaps TRBD1 (6 bases). V was clipped by 3 bases and J by 1 base, with 10 bases between them. The CDR3 contains 15 residues. The germline V gene has CDR1 KGHSH and CDR2 LQKENI. The CDR3 region has the DNA TGTGCCAGCTCACCGATCGGACAGAGCAATCAGCCCCAGCATTTT. Residues: CASSPIGQSNQPQHF. Full variable domain (remainder filled in from reference TRBV18 and TRBJ1-5): NAGVMQNPRHLVRRRGQEARLRCSPMKGHSHVYWYRQLPEEGLKFMVYLQKENIIDESGMPKERFSAEFPKEGPSILRIQQVVRGDSAAYFCASSPIGQSNQPQHFGDGTRLSIL.

The V gene is TRBV5-1, the J gene TRBJ2-2; no firm D call. The CDR3 contains 14 residues. V lost 4 bases to trimming and J lost 3 bases, with 10 bases between them. Germline CDR1 and CDR2: SGHRS and YFSETQ. This CDR3 reads CASSPRGDTGELFF. The CDR3 coding sequence is TGCGCCAGCAGCCCCAGAGGAGACACCGGGGAGCTGTTTTTT.